This T cell receptor (beta chain) was sequenced in a study of patients and donors after allogeneic stem cell transplantation. TCRdb recomputed calls from the RT-PCR reads with MiXCR, one row per CDR3 protein. The sample carries approximately 170,000 distinct CDR3 sequences, about 24% recorded once. This receptor was obtained from a human donor who was either an allogeneic HSCT recipient or a stem cell or donor lymphocyte infusion donor (not recorded which). It is not recorded whose cells these are; they may come from a transplant donor. Sequencing used blood, either unsorted or a sorted T cell fraction (not recorded which).

CDR3 sequence reads: CASSFSRGGLSYNEQFF. CDR3 coding DNA: TGTGCCAGCAGTTTTAGTCGCGGGGGGCTCTCCTACAATGAGCAGTTCTTC. The rearrangement links TRBV12-3 or TRBV12-4 to TRBJ2-1; 8 nucleotides match TRBD2. The V segment lost 3 bases and the J segment 0 bases; nucleotides outside the gene matches: 7. The CDR3 loop spans 17 amino acids.